One and the same sample provided the 13 T cell receptor beta chains below, sequenced in a study of T cells in localized non-small cell lung cancer. This table comes from immunoSEQ multiplex PCR, and its TCRdb copy is limited to in-frame clones, with some not included. The table records tens of thousands of clones, just under 85% of them present only once. Here the sequenced sample was peripheral blood, taken before any cancer treatment. All receptors come from a female donor at least 60 years old with stage I lung adenocarcinoma.

This clone appeared a few times. The junction and the germline gene differ at one end; a read error may be behind it. The chain couples TRBV7-7 to TRBJ2-5; the D is unclear. The CDR3 totals 14 residues. The germline V gene has CDR1 SSHAT and CDR2 FNYEAQ (reference sequence). CDR3 in DNA: TGTGCTAGCAGCTTAGGTGTAGGGTTGGAGACCCAGTACTTC. The encoded protein is CASSLGVGLETQYF. Using reference TRBV7-7 and TRBJ2-5 for the parts outside the CDR3, the full variable domain is GAGVSQSPRYKVTKRGQDVTLRCDPISSHATLYWYQQALGQGPEFLTYFNYEAQPDKSGLPSDRFSAERPEGSISTLTIQRTEQRDSAMYRCASSLGVGLETQYFGPGTRLLVL.

The chain is built from TRBV7-9 and TRBJ1-2, with a tentative D call TRBD1 (6 bases). CDR3 length equals 15 residues. The V gene lost 0 bases and the J gene lost 2 bases, with 10 bases spanning the gap. Per the germline V gene, CDR1 is SEHNR and CDR2 is FQNEAQ (reference sequence). The CDR3 region has the DNA TGTGCCAGCAGCTTAGCACTAGGGGGGAACTATGGCTACACCTTC. Protein product: CASSLALGGNYGYTF.

The J gene is TRBJ1-2, the V gene TRBV13; 10 positions match TRBD1. The germline CDR1 and CDR2 sequences are PRHDT and FYEKMQ (reference sequence). The CDR3 runs to 17 residues. J was trimmed by 8 bases and V by 5 bases; bases with no gene match: 17. The CDR3 loop is CASSHRTGGVPLEGYTF. CDR3 nucleotide sequence: TGTGCCAGCAGCCACCGGACAGGGGGGGTGCCACTAGAGGGCTACACCTTC.

J is TRBJ2-1 and V is TRBV7-9; D is ambiguous. Germline assignment: CDR1 SEHNR and CDR2 FQNEAQ (reference sequence). This CDR3 is built from 15 residues. V gave up 3 bases and J gave up 4 bases, with 13 bases separating them. Here the CDR3 reads CASSFDSLRYNEQFF. The CDR3 coding sequence is TGTGCCAGCAGCTTCGATTCCCTCCGTTACAATGAGCAGTTCTTC.

The chain has TRBV19 and TRBJ2-2, with TRBD2 matching 15 bases. Germline V gives CDR1 LNHDA, CDR2 SQIVND (reference sequence). V lost 10 bases to trimming and J lost 5 bases; unmatched junction nucleotides: 8. The CDR3 length is 16 residues. CDR3 sequence (DNA): TGTGCCACAGAAACCGGGACTAGCGGGAGGACCGGGGAGCTGTTTTTT. It yields the protein CATETGTSGRTGELFF.

This clone has only one observation. This chain uses TRBV30 with TRBJ2-7; D might be TRBD1 (5 bases). Germline V CDR1 and CDR2: GTSNPN, SVGIG (reference sequence). This CDR3 has 13 amino acids. V lost 5 bases, J lost 6 bases, and 17 bases lay in between. DNA of the CDR3: TGTGCCTGGGATGGGCAGGGCCTAAGCGAGCAGTACTTC. Translated, it gives CAWDGQGLSEQYF.

The rearrangement links TRBV6-5 to TRBJ1-4; no firm D call. There are 14 residues in the CDR3. The V end lost 6 bases, the J end lost 1 base, and 9 bases lay between the germline ends. Per germline, CDR1 MNHEY and CDR2 SVGAGI. The CDR3 bases are TGTGCCAGCAGCCTCGGACGAACTAATGAAAAACTGTTTTTT. Residues: CASSLGRTNEKLFF.

This sequence joins TRBV6-1 and TRBJ1-5; TRBD1 is a possible D gene (6 bases). This CDR3 is 15 amino acids long. CDR1 and CDR2 (germline): MNHNS, SASEGT. Trimming pared 2 bases from V and 5 bases from J, leaving 13 bases between. CDR3 region: CASSERSAGDQPQHF. The DNA for the CDR3 is TGTGCCAGCAGTGAAAGGTCGGCAGGGGATCAGCCCCAGCATTTT.

The chain combines TRBV27 with TRBJ2-6; D remains ambiguous. This CDR3 has 15 residues. Germline CDR1 reads MNHEY; CDR2 reads SMNVEV (reference sequence). Trimming took 5 bases from V and 4 from J, leaving 12 bases between them. The CDR3 sequence: CASSLYGSGANVLTF. Written as DNA, the CDR3 is TGTGCCAGCAGTCTCTACGGGTCAGGGGCCAACGTCCTGACTTTC.

The chain employs TRBV7-9 and TRBJ1-1; weak D call: TRBD1 (5 bases). In germline, CDR1 is SEHNR, CDR2 FQNEAQ (reference sequence). V was clipped by 1 base and J by 4 bases, with 10 bases between them. The CDR3 extends over 14 amino acids. The CDR3 reads CASSLVATATEAFF. The CDR3 bases are TGTGCCAGCAGCTTAGTGGCGACAGCCACTGAAGCTTTCTTT.

This clone was seen more than once but under ten times. The gene calls are TRBV6-1 and TRBJ1-3, with D hard to call. V was pared by 6 bases and J by 3 bases, with 9 bases between. In germline, CDR1 is MNHNS, CDR2 SASEGT. The CDR3 has 13 residues. CDR3 nucleotide sequence: TGTGCCAGCAGATGGTCAAATGGAAACACCATATATTTT. Protein product: CASRWSNGNTIYF.

The chain uses TRBV6-1 and TRBJ1-5; no clear D gene. This CDR3 has 14 amino acids. The germline V gene has CDR1 MNHNS and CDR2 SASEGT. The V gene lost 7 bases and the J gene lost 0 bases, with 10 bases spanning the gap. This chain's CDR3 is CASKSGDSNQPQHF. CDR3 sequence (DNA): TGTGCCAGCAAAAGTGGGGATAGCAATCAGCCCCAGCATTTT.

The chain uses TRBV19 and TRBJ1-4; D gene unclear. The CDR3 has 14 amino acids. Germline loops: CDR1 LNHDA, CDR2 SQIVND (reference sequence). V was cut by 3 bases and J by 5 bases, with 10 bases left in between. The CDR3 DNA reads TGTGCCAGTAGTATCAAAGCAGCGAATGAAAAACTGTTTTTT. It specifies CASSIKAANEKLFF.